This T cell receptor (beta chain) was obtained from a study of vaccination effects on CD4 cells after COVID-19. Overall study context: Vaccine administered to participants consisted of two doses of either BNT162b2 or mRNA-1273. Researchers reported culturing two million PBMC in each well, adding 8 to 10 IU/ml IL-2 and about 10 ug/ml peptides. Findings and caveats of the study: There were few convalescent patients in the study and no early post-infection timepoints.

Clones were read by immunoSEQ multiplex PCR, and TCRdb kept only the in-frame ones, dropping some. The table includes 40,000 or so clones, 82% detected once. Following 10 days of culture, CD4+ T cells were isolated. This CDR3 comprises 14 residues. Germline CDR1 reads MNHEY; CDR2 reads SVGAGI. The ends were cut back, 7 bases at V and 1 base at J, with 14 bases in the middle. A remark on this clone: What it binds is not known.

This receptor was obtained from a human donor who received a COVID-19 vaccine. This specimen was CD4+ T cells from PBMCs cultured without peptide, taken before COVID-19 vaccination. This rearrangement joins TRBV6-5 to TRBJ2-7; D may be TRBD1 or TRBD2 (6 bases each). CDR3 loop: CASKGGSGSYEQYV. Written as DNA, the CDR3 is TGTGCCAGCAAGGGGGGTAGTGGGTCCTACGAGCAGTACGTC.